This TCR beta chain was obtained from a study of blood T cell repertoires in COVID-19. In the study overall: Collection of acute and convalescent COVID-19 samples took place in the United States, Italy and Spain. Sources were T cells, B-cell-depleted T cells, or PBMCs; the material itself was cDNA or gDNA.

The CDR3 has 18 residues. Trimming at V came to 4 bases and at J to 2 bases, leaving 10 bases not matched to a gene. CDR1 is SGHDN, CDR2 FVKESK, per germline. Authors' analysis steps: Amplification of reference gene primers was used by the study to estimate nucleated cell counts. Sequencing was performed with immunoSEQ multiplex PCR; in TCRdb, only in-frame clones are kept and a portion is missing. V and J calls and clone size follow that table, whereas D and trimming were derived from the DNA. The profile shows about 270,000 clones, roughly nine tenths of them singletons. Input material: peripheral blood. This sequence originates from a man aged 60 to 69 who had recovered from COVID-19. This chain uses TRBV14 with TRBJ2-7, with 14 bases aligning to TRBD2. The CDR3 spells CASSRRRGLAGVPYEQYF. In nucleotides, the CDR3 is TGTGCCAGCAGCCGACGGAGGGGACTAGCGGGGGTTCCCTACGAGCAGTACTTC.